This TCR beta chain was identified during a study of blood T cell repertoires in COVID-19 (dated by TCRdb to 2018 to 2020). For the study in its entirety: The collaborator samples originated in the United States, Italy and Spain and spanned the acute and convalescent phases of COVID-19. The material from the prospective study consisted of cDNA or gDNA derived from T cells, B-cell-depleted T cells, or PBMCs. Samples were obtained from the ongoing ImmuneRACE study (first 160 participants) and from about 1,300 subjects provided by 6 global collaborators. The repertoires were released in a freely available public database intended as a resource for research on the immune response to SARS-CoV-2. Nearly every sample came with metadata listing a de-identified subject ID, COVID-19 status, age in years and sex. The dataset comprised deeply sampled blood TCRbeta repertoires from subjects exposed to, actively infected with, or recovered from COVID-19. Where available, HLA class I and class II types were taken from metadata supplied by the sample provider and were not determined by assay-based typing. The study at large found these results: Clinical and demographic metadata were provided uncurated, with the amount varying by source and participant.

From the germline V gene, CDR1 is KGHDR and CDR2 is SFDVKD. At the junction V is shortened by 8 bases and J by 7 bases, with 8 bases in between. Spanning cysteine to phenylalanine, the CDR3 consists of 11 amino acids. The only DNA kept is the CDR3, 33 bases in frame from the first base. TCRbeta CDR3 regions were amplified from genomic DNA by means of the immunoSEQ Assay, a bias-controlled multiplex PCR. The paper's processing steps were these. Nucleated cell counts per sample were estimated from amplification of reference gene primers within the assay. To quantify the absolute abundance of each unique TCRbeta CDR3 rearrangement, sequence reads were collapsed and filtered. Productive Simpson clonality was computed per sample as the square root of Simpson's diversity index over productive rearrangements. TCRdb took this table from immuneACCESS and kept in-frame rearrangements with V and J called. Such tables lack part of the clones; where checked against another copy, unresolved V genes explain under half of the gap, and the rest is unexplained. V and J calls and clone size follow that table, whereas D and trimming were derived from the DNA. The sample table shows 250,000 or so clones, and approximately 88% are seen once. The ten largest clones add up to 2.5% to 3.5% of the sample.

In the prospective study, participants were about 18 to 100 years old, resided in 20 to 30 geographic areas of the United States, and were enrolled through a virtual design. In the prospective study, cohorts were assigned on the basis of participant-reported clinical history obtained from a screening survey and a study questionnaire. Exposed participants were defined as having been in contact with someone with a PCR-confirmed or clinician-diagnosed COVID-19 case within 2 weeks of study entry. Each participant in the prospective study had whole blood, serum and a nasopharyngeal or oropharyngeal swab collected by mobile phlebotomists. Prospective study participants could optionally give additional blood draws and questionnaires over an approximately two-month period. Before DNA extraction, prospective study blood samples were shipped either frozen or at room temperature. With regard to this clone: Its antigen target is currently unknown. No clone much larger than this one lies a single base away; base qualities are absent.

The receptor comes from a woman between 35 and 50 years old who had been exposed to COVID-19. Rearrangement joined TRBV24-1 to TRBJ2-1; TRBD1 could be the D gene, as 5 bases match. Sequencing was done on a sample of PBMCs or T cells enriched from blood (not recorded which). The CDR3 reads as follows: CATTGNNEQFF. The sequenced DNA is TGTGCCACCACAGGGAATAATGAGCAGTTCTTC.